Sequencing of this T cell receptor (beta chain) was carried out in a study of PD-L1 blockade in urothelial cancer. Overall study findings and caveats: The study found that durable-benefit patients expanded tumor-associated blood clones more at 3 weeks.

V lost 0 bases and J lost 7; bases outside the gene matches: 7. CDR3 length: 14 amino acids. Germline V gene data show CDR1 as SGHNT and CDR2 as YYREEE (reference sequence). The time point: peripheral blood 6 weeks after treatment start. The method was immunoSEQ multiplex PCR; TCRdb's version includes in-frame clones alone and lacks a portion of them. The table records approximately 44,000 clones, 75% to 95% of them present only once. Details on this clone: Antigen: not known. In the same sample, other DNA sequences code for this CDR3.

The sequencing used PBMCs, collected around atezolizumab (anti-PD-L1) treatment. V is TRBV5-4 and J is TRBJ2-7, with 7 bases aligning to TRBD1. The TCR originated in a man in his 70s with urothelial cancer. The CDR3 sequence is CASSLEGGLGEQYF. CDR3 coding DNA: TGTGCCAGCAGCTTGGAAGGGGGCCTAGGAGAGCAGTACTTC. The complete variable domain, with remaining parts taken from reference TRBV5-4 and TRBJ2-7, reads ETGVTQSPTHLIKTRGQQVTLRCSSQSGHNTVSWYQQALGQGPQFIFQYYREEENGRGNFPPRFSGLQFPNYSSELNVNALELDDSALYLCASSLEGGLGEQYFGPGTRLTVT.